The 25 T cell receptor beta chains in this list originate from one sample, sequenced in a study of T cell responses to AZD1222 COVID-19 vaccine. Assay: immunoSEQ multiplex PCR; the TCRdb copy retains only in-frame clones and omits some. The table includes about 180,000 clones, 94% detected once. The sequencing here drew on peripheral blood, taken 28 days after the second AZD1222 dose. These receptor sequences come from an adult who received the AZD1222 COVID-19 vaccine.

The chain combines TRBV5-8 with TRBJ1-2; D uncertain. The V end was cut by 4 bases, the J end by 4 bases, with 11 bases between. The CDR3 length is 13 residues. Germline V gives CDR1 SGHTS, CDR2 YDEGEE. CDR3 protein: CASSPQDRYGYTF. CDR3 DNA sequence: TGTGCCAGCAGCCCCCAGGACCGCTATGGCTACACCTTC.

The chain employs TRBV4-3 and TRBJ1-4, with D unresolved. Per the germline V gene, CDR1 is LGHNA and CDR2 is YSLEER. Trimming removed 4 bases from V and 2 bases from J, with 11 bases in between. The CDR3 length is 15 residues. This CDR3 is CASSPRAQTNEKLFF. The DNA for the CDR3 is TGCGCCAGCAGCCCCCGGGCGCAGACTAATGAAAAACTGTTTTTT.

The chain combines TRBV5-6 with TRBJ2-6; D ambiguous. V lost 0 bases to trimming and J lost 10 bases, with 17 bases between them. Germline lookup yields CDR1 SGHDT and CDR2 YYEEEE. The CDR3 length is 16 residues. The CDR3 spells CASSLAAGTLPNVLTF. As DNA, the CDR3 is TGTGCCAGCAGCTTGGCGGCAGGTACTTTACCTAACGTCCTGACTTTC.

The V and J genes are TRBV10-3 and TRBJ1-2, with 7 bases fitting TRBD1. The CDR3 totals 15 residues. The trim removed 2 bases at V and 6 bases at J, leaving 9 bases unmatched. Germline lookup yields CDR1 ENHRY and CDR2 SYGVKD. As DNA, the CDR3 is TGTGCCATCAGTGAGGAGCGACAGGGAGGCGATGGCTACACCTTC. Translation gives CAISEERQGGDGYTF.

In the case of this clone: Other DNA variants within this sample encode the same CDR3. This chain links TRBV20-1 with TRBJ2-1; no definite D call. Per germline, CDR1 DFQATT and CDR2 SNEGSKA (reference sequence). The CDR3 extends over 11 amino acids. V was clipped by 3 bases and J by 6 bases, with 6 bases between them. CDR3 bases: TGCAGTGCTAGCTCCCCCAATGAGCAGTTCTTC. Protein: CSASSPNEQFF.

V and J are TRBV4-3 and TRBJ1-1; D is uncertain. The CDR3 length is 21 residues. Trimming took off 1 base at V and 8 bases at J, with 35 bases between the two ends. Germline V CDR1 and CDR2: LGHNA, YSLEER. The CDR3 DNA is TGCGCCAGCAGCCAAGTATTCCGGCCGTGGGTCAACACGCCGGGAAAAGCGGAAGCTTTCTTT. Protein product: CASSQVFRPWVNTPGKAEAFF.

The chain uses TRBV6-6 and TRBJ1-1; D perhaps matches TRBD1 (5 bases). In germline, CDR1 is MNHNY, CDR2 SVGAGI (reference sequence). Trimming took 9 bases from V and 4 from J, leaving 9 bases between them. CDR3 length: 11 residues. In DNA, the CDR3 is TGTGCCAGTGGGACTGGCACTGAAGCTTTCTTT. The encoded protein is CASGTGTEAFF.

V and J are TRBV5-4 and TRBJ2-7; no firm D call. The length of the CDR3 is 14 residues. Trimming stripped 10 bases from V and 2 bases from J, with 19 bases between. Germline V lookup: CDR1 SGHNT, CDR2 YYREEE (reference sequence). The CDR3 DNA sequence: TGTGCCTATCATAGACACGACATACCCTACGAGCAGTACTTC. Translated, it gives CAYHRHDIPYEQYF.

V and J are TRBV28 and TRBJ1-4; 8 bases map to TRBD1. Germline V lookup: CDR1 MDHEN, CDR2 SYDVKM. The CDR3 is 14 amino acids. The junction had 4 bases not matched to a gene; V was cut back by 5 bases and J by 5 bases. CDR3 loop: CASSPRTGNEKLFF. CDR3 bases: TGTGCCAGCAGTCCTCGGACAGGGAATGAAAAACTGTTTTTT.

The chain is built from TRBV2 and TRBJ2-1; D assignment may be TRBD1 or TRBD2 (5 bases each). The CDR3 consists of 16 residues. Between the trimmed V and J ends, which lost 4 bases and 4 bases, there was a span of 17 bases. Germline V lookup: CDR1 SNHLY, CDR2 FYNNEI. The CDR3: CASSGPGQRLYNEQFF. CDR3 in DNA: TGTGCCAGCAGTGGGCCGGGGCAACGACTGTACAATGAGCAGTTCTTC.

The chain recombines TRBV7-8 with TRBJ2-5; D is ambiguous. Germline V gene sequence: CDR1 SGHVS, CDR2 FQNEAQ. The CDR3 totals 12 residues. V lost 1 base to trimming and J lost 5 bases, with 5 bases between them. This CDR3 is CASSLGLETQYF. CDR3 sequence (DNA): TGTGCCAGCAGCTTAGGGCTGGAGACCCAGTACTTC.

The rearrangement links TRBV11-2 to TRBJ2-7; TRBD2 matches 10 bases. CDR3 size: 14 residues. Germline CDR1 SGHAT, CDR2 FQNNGV. After removal of 5 bases from V and 5 bases from J, the junction contained 6 bases not matched to a gene. In nucleotides, the CDR3 is TGTGCCAGCAGCATCAGCGGGGGGGCTCACGAGCAGTACTTC. Translated: CASSISGGAHEQYF. Full variable domain (outside the CDR3, taken from reference TRBV11-2 and TRBJ2-7): EAGVAQSPRYKIIEKRQSVAFWCNPISGHATLYWYQQILGQGPKLLIQFQNNGVVDDSQLPKDRFSAERLKGVDSTLKIQPAKLEDSAVYLCASSISGGAHEQYFGPGTRLTVT.

The chain is built from TRBV6-5 and TRBJ1-2; D not certain. Deletions cut 1 base from V and 8 bases from J, with 11 bases between. Germline values: CDR1 MNHEY, CDR2 SVGAGI. The CDR3 loop spans 13 amino acids. CDR3 amino acids: CASSYFSGLGYTF. Here the CDR3 DNA reads TGTGCCAGCAGTTACTTCTCCGGGCTAGGCTACACCTTC.

This clone has a single count. This chain uses TRBV6-6 with TRBJ2-7, with no clear D. CDR3 size: 13 residues. Between the trimmed V and J ends, which lost 0 bases and 9 bases, there was a span of 12 bases. CDR1 is MNHNY and CDR2 is SVGAGI in the germline V gene (reference sequence). The CDR3 sequence: CASSYSPNTWQYF. CDR3 DNA sequence: TGTGCCAGCAGTTACTCACCCAATACGTGGCAGTACTTC.

The chain joins TRBV15 to TRBJ1-1, with a possible D match to TRBD1 (5 bases). The CDR3 contains 15 residues. CDR1 and CDR2 from the germline V gene are LNHNV and YYDKDF (reference sequence). Trimming took 0 bases from V and 5 from J, leaving 13 bases between them. Here the CDR3 reads CATSREGLQATEAFF. The CDR3 coding sequence is TGTGCCACCAGCAGAGAGGGGCTACAGGCGACTGAAGCTTTCTTT.

The chain joins TRBV5-1 to TRBJ1-5; D is ambiguous. CDR1 and CDR2 from the germline V gene are SGHRS and YFSETQ. The CDR3 totals 13 residues. The germline V and J ends were trimmed by 1 base and 0 bases, with 2 bases remaining between them. The DNA for the CDR3 is TGCGCCAGCAGCTTGAATAGCAATCAGCCCCAGCATTTT. Amino acids: CASSLNSNQPQHF. Looking up the rest from reference TRBV5-1 and TRBJ1-5 gives the full variable domain: KAGVTQTPRYLIKTRGQQVTLSCSPISGHRSVSWYQQTPGQGLQFLFEYFSETQRNKGNFPGRFSGRQFSNSRSEMNVSTLELGDSALYLCASSLNSNQPQHFGDGTRLSIL.

The gene calls are TRBV6-4 and TRBJ2-2; D unresolved. Between the trimmed V and J ends, which lost 6 bases and 2 bases, there was a span of 10 bases. The V gene's germline CDR1 is MRHNA and CDR2 SNTAGT. The CDR3 runs 14 residues. In DNA form, the CDR3 reads TGTGCCAGCAGCGACCCCCCCAACACCGGGGAGCTGTTTTTT. This sequence encodes CASSDPPNTGELFF.

The J gene is TRBJ2-2, the V gene TRBV5-6, with D tentatively TRBD1 (5 bases). Germline lookup yields CDR1 SGHDT and CDR2 YYEEEE. The CDR3 is made up of 16 amino acids. Trimming left V 4 bases short and J 3 bases short, with 16 bases between. The CDR3 nucleotides read TGTGCCAGCAGCCCGGACATAACTGACTACACCGGGGAGCTGTTTTTT. This gives the protein CASSPDITDYTGELFF.

This clone was observed a handful of times. This rearrangement joins TRBV4-2 to TRBJ2-1, with TRBD2 identical over 12 bases. There are 19 residues in the CDR3. Germline CDR1 is LGHNA and CDR2 is YNFKEQ. The trim removed 2 bases at V and 9 bases at J, leaving 17 bases unmatched. The CDR3 region has the DNA TGTGCCAGCAGCCAATCACTGAATCTAGCGGGAGGGCATAGCAGTGAGCAGTTCTTC. Protein product: CASSQSLNLAGGHSSEQFF.

The genes are TRBV5-1 and TRBJ2-5, with 10 bases aligning to TRBD2. V lost 4 bases to trimming and J lost 5 bases; unmatched junction nucleotides: 2. This CDR3 spans 13 amino acids. In germline, CDR1 is SGHRS, CDR2 YFSETQ. The CDR3 loop is CASSAGLAETQYF. As DNA, the CDR3 is TGCGCCAGCAGCGCGGGACTAGCGGAGACCCAGTACTTC.

The chain links TRBV19 to TRBJ2-5; the match to TRBD2 covers 7 bases. The length of the CDR3 is 13 residues. Germline loops: CDR1 LNHDA, CDR2 SQIVND (reference sequence). J gave up 5 bases and V 5 bases, and 5 bases lay outside the gene matches. The CDR3, as DNA: TGTGCCAGTAGTCCGCCCGGGGGGGAGACCCAGTACTTC. Amino acid sequence: CASSPPGGETQYF.

The V gene is TRBV12-3 or TRBV12-4, the J gene TRBJ2-1; D ambiguous. V was shortened by 6 bases and J by 8 bases, with 11 bases between the two germline ends. The length of the CDR3 is 12 residues. CDR3 residues: CASRGDIYEQFF. Here the CDR3 DNA reads TGTGCCAGCAGAGGCGACATATATGAGCAGTTCTTC.

The chain uses TRBV5-1 and TRBJ2-1, with D possibly being TRBD1 or TRBD2 (5 bases each). There are 16 residues in the CDR3. Looked up from germline, CDR1 is SGHRS and CDR2 is YFSETQ. V lost 1 base and J lost 0, with 11 bases in between. The CDR3 DNA reads as TGCGCCAGCAGCTTGTCGGGGCAGAGCTCCTACAATGAGCAGTTCTTC. Protein product: CASSLSGQSSYNEQFF.

The CDR3 region is CAYHPGAHEQYF. In DNA, the CDR3 is TGTGCCTACCACCCCGGAGCCCACGAGCAGTACTTC. J is TRBJ2-7 and V is TRBV30; D is undetermined. Germline V lookup: CDR1 GTSNPN, CDR2 SVGIG (reference sequence). V was cut by 7 bases and J by 5 bases, with 15 bases left in between. The CDR3 length is 12 residues.

The chain carries TRBV7-9 and TRBJ1-3; D not certain. The CDR3 sequence is 12 residues long. The germline gives CDR1 SEHNR, CDR2 FQNEAQ (reference sequence). V lost 5 bases, J lost 8 bases, and 10 bases lay in between. This chain's CDR3 is CASSPPGDTIYF. CDR3 nucleotide sequence: TGTGCCAGCAGCCCCCCCGGGGACACCATATATTTT. Full variable domain (missing parts from reference TRBV7-9 and TRBJ1-3): DTGVSQNPRHKITKRGQNVTFRCDPISEHNRLYWYRQTLGQGPEFLTYFQNEAQLEKSRLLSDRFSAERPKGSFSTLEIQRTEQGDSAMYLCASSPPGDTIYFGEGSWLTVV.